This T cell receptor (beta chain) was sequenced for a study of a mutant IDH1 vaccine in newly diagnosed glioma. Study-wide background: Vaccine administration was initiated 4-6 weeks following radiotherapy alone, or with temozolomide cycles. Treated patients, averaging 40.4 years, were 62.5% male and roughly 38% female. Patients' prior therapy spanned radiotherapy, temozolomide, or both; most underwent both.

Sequencing was performed with immunoSEQ multiplex PCR; in TCRdb, only in-frame clones are kept and a portion is missing. Among more than 25,000 clones listed, roughly 88% were seen once. Trimming took 6 bases from V and 2 from J, leaving 10 bases between them. This CDR3 region has 14 residues. Germline CDR1 is SNHLY and CDR2 is FYNNEI. Turning to this clone: Antigen specificity is unknown.

Documented time point: week 23, last vaccination. Vaccine doses each comprised 300 ug of mutant IDH1 20-mer peptide, with topical imiquimod. Astrocytomas that were new, WHO grade 3 or 4, IDH1-mutant and ATRX-lost were present in the donors. Sequencing was performed on PBMCs, taken from a glioma patient whose treatment included an IDH1 peptide vaccine. The clonotype originates from a man aged 40-50 years with glioma. The V and J genes are TRBV2 and TRBJ2-2, with D unresolved. The chain's CDR3 is CASSQLKNTGELFF. The CDR3 DNA reads as TGTGCCAGCAGCCAGTTAAAAAACACCGGGGAGCTGTTTTTT.